Listed below are T cell receptor beta chains from one sample, sequenced in a study of human CD8 memory T cell subsets. TCRdb reprocessed the 5' RACE reads and keeps a single row for each CDR3 protein, giving no DNA. In total, the table holds 9,500 to 13,000 distinct CDR3 sequences. What was sequenced was CD8+ T cells from PBMCs. The receptor set was obtained from a human donor in good health. Both conserved end residues are part of each CDR3. Clone size is stated in some rows and not others, as once, few, many or a class when expanded.

J gene	clone size	V gene	CDR3 protein
TRBJ2-1	medium-sized	TRBV7-8	CASSLVDNEQFF
TRBJ2-7	-	TRBV9	CASSVALAGNSSYEQYF
TRBJ2-1	-	TRBV11-3	CASSLGPGTGGNEQFF
TRBJ2-2	-	TRBV6-2/TRBV6-3	CASSYVAVASAGELFF
TRBJ2-7	-	TRBV2	CASGSGDYEQYF
TRBJ2-7	-	TRBV29-1	CSVTRTGDEQYF
TRBJ2-7	medium-sized	TRBV2	CASSADSGENRLEQYF
TRBJ2-1	medium-sized	TRBV29-1	CRLPGARGPYNEQFF
TRBJ2-2	-	TRBV6-6	CASSYVQNTGELFF
TRBJ1-2	-	TRBV19	CASAKAGVNYGYTF
TRBJ2-2	-	TRBV24-1	CATSDPGTSGQELFF
TRBJ1-1	-	TRBV4-2	CASSSQGRTNTEAFF
TRBJ2-7	medium-sized	TRBV12-3/TRBV12-4	CASSPGLVYEQYF
TRBJ2-1	-	TRBV7-6	CASSLGFVADEQFF
TRBJ1-1	-	TRBV6-5	CASRPSELNTEAFF
TRBJ2-7	-	TRBV28	CASRVGLGTSGNEQYF
TRBJ1-2	-	TRBV7-2	CASSPGQSNYGYTF
TRBJ2-2	medium-sized	TRBV29-1	CSVDRANTGELFF
TRBJ1-6	-	TRBV23-1	CASSQPTAVFRSPLHF
TRBJ2-7	-	TRBV7-2	CASSSSLLEGPDEQYF
TRBJ1-2	-	TRBV10-3	CAIRDSGGLLGYTF
TRBJ1-2	medium-sized	TRBV10-3	CAIRWDRGLYGYTF
TRBJ1-2	medium-sized	TRBV28	CASSLMGGGYTF
TRBJ2-7	-	TRBV28	CASSLWGNVLEQYF
TRBJ2-1	medium-sized	TRBV6-2/TRBV6-3	CASSYTSRYNEQFF
TRBJ2-2	-	TRBV11-2	CASSAGLDPMELFF
TRBJ2-7	-	TRBV7-9	CASSSTGVEQYF
TRBJ2-7	medium-sized	TRBV6-5	CASSPGTGVYEQYF
TRBJ2-1	-	TRBV6-6	CASSYSRAGHYNEQFF
TRBJ2-3	-	TRBV2	CASSGIVDTQYF
TRBJ2-2	-	TRBV11-3	CASSLESGLTNTGELFF
TRBJ2-2	-	TRBV5-1	CASSLGQGAGELFF
TRBJ1-1	-	TRBV19	CASSIDLGAGTEAFF
TRBJ2-3	-	TRBV21-1	CASPLRQGTDTQYF
TRBJ2-7	-	TRBV11-2	CASSSDYEQYF
TRBJ1-1	-	TRBV29-1	CSGYGYDTEAFF
TRBJ1-1	medium-sized	TRBV16	CASTPGMNTEAFF